This passage covers 18 T cell receptor beta chains from one sample sequenced in a study of T-cell reconstitution after alpha-beta-depleted transplantation in children. Using unique molecular identifiers, the investigators prepared the TCRbeta library. TCRdb recomputed calls from the PCR reads with MiXCR, one row per CDR3 protein. Altogether 450,000 to 550,000 distinct CDR3 sequences are present, more than 9.5% being singletons, with the ten largest covering 11% to 15%. This sample comprised PBMCs, mostly from graft donor cells, obtained 180 days after TCRalphabeta/CD19-depleted stem cell transplant. The receptor set was obtained from a female patient aged 2-15 years who had a stem cell transplant for aplastic anemia, so the T cells may come from the graft donor.

This clonotype was recorded many times. V and J are TRBV7-2 and TRBJ1-6; 7 bases line up with TRBD1. Germline V gene lookup returns CDR1 SGHTA and CDR2 FQGNSA. The CDR3 spans 15 residues. The ends lost 1 base at V and 10 bases at J; junction bases unmatched: 7. The chain's CDR3 is CASSLDDRVLSPLHF. As DNA, the CDR3 is TGTGCCAGCAGCTTAGACGACAGGGTATTATCACCCCTCCACTTT.

The gene calls are TRBV28 and TRBJ2-5; weak D call: TRBD1 (5 bases). V lost 2 bases to trimming and J lost 2 bases, with 15 bases between them. Looked up from germline, CDR1 is MDHEN and CDR2 is SYDVKM. This CDR3 spans 16 amino acids. The CDR3 loop is CASSLRLGRAQETQYF. The CDR3 bases are TGTGCCAGCAGTTTAAGGTTGGGCAGGGCGCAAGAGACCCAGTACTTC.

The chain uses TRBV5-1 and TRBJ1-1; D call uncertain. The CDR3 is made up of 12 amino acids. Germline CDR1 reads SGHRS; CDR2 reads YFSETQ. The ends were cut back, 3 bases at V and 7 bases at J, with 10 bases in the middle. CDR3 amino acids: CASSSRPGEAFF. CDR3 nucleotides: TGCGCCAGCAGCTCCAGGCCCGGTGAAGCTTTCTTT.

In the case of this clonotype: An end of the junction differs from the germline gene, which may be a read error. The chain carries TRBV7-3 and TRBJ2-2, with 9 bases that match TRBD2. Germline loops: CDR1 SGHTA, CDR2 FQGTGA. The CDR3 totals 17 residues. CDR3 sequence reads: CASSLLAGRSNTGELFF. The CDR3 nucleotides are TGTGCCAGCAGCCTCCTAGCGGGAAGGTCGAACACGGGGGAGCTGTTTTTT.

This clonotype was observed a few times. This sequence joins TRBV4-3 and TRBJ1-1; D remains ambiguous. V lost 6 bases to trimming and J lost 0 bases, with 23 bases between them. CDR1 and CDR2 from the germline V gene are LGHNA and YSLEER. This CDR3 is 18 amino acids long. The CDR3 spells CASRLGIPQSSLNTEAFF. The CDR3 DNA sequence: TGCGCCAGCAGACTGGGGATCCCGCAGAGCAGTTTGAACACTGAAGCTTTCTTT.

This clonotype was seen only a few times. The V call is TRBV7-2, the J call TRBJ1-2, with TRBD1 matching 10 bases. The CDR3 contains 16 residues. After removal of 0 bases from V and 2 bases from J, the junction contained 3 bases not matched to a gene. Germline V gene sequence: CDR1 SGHTA, CDR2 FQGNSA. The CDR3 DNA sequence: TGTGCCAGCAGCTTAGCGCTGGACAGGGGGAACTATGGCTACACCTTC. This translates into CASSLALDRGNYGYTF.

The gene calls are TRBV20-1 and TRBJ1-1; D is possibly TRBD1 (5 bases). Germline CDR1 and CDR2: DFQATT and SNEGSKA (reference sequence). V lost 0 bases, J lost 6 bases, and 11 bases lay in between. The CDR3 extends over 13 amino acids. CDR3 DNA: TGCAGTGCTAGAGATTGGGGCATGGCTGAAGCTTTCTTT. Translating it yields CSARDWGMAEAFF.

This clonotype has a handful of counts. The V gene is TRBV12-3 or TRBV12-4, the J gene TRBJ1-5; 8 positions match TRBD1. Trimming cost V 4 bases and J 8 bases; bases outside gene matches: 10. The CDR3 runs 15 residues. The CDR3 DNA sequence: TGTGCCAGCAGTTGGGGCTCGACAGGGGTTAAGCCCCAGCATTTT. This gives the protein CASSWGSTGVKPQHF.

This clonotype was picked up a small number of times. The chain has TRBV7-9 and TRBJ2-2; 9 bases match TRBD2. Per the germline V gene, CDR1 is SEHNR and CDR2 is FQNEAQ (reference sequence). V trimming: 3 bases; J trimming: 0 bases; junction bases outside the gene matches: 5. This CDR3 contains 17 residues. As DNA, the CDR3 is TGTGCCAGCAGCTTCCCTTGGACTAGCGCGAACACCGGGGAGCTGTTTTTT. This codes for CASSFPWTSANTGELFF.

This sequence joins TRBV4-1 and TRBJ2-1, with 8 positions matching TRBD1. After removal of 3 bases from V and 8 bases from J, the junction contained 6 bases not matched to a gene. CDR3 size: 14 residues. Germline V gene lookup returns CDR1 MGHRA and CDR2 YSYEKL. The CDR3: CASSQRDRGHEQFF. The CDR3 DNA is TGCGCCAGCAGCCAGAGAGACAGGGGCCATGAGCAGTTCTTC.

The J gene is TRBJ1-5, the V gene TRBV12-3 or TRBV12-4; D may be TRBD1 (5 bases). CDR3 length equals 17 residues. The ends were cut back, 0 bases at V and 2 bases at J, with 14 bases in the middle. This chain's CDR3 is CASSLALGGMGNQPQHF. In DNA, the CDR3 is TGTGCCAGCAGTTTAGCGCTGGGGGGAATGGGCAATCAGCCCCAGCATTTT.

This clonotype turned up a few times. The rearrangement joins TRBV7-2 to TRBJ1-2; tentative D call: TRBD1 (6 bases). From germline, CDR1 is SGHTA and CDR2 FQGNSA. The CDR3 runs to 16 residues. V was shortened by 1 base and J by 2 bases, with 14 bases between the two germline ends. The CDR3 reads CASSLEPWTDNYGYTF. DNA for the CDR3: TGTGCCAGCAGCTTAGAGCCCTGGACAGACAACTATGGCTACACCTTC.

This clonotype was seen many times. The rearrangement links TRBV12-3 or TRBV12-4 to TRBJ2-7, with 8 bases lining up with TRBD2. Trimming removed 6 bases from V and 3 bases from J; junction bases left unmatched: 7. The CDR3 totals 14 residues. The chain's CDR3 is CASSPGLGRYEQYF. The CDR3 nucleotides are TGTGCCAGCAGCCCGGGACTAGGACGCTACGAGCAGTACTTC.

J is TRBJ2-1 and V is TRBV27; the D gene is possibly TRBD2 (6 bases). Per the germline V gene, CDR1 is MNHEY and CDR2 is SMNVEV (reference sequence). Trimming stripped 5 bases from V and 6 bases from J, with 14 bases between. The CDR3 sequence is 14 residues long. For the CDR3, the DNA is TGTGCCAGCAGTCCCGGGACTGGGTTCAATGAGCAGTTCTTC. Translation gives CASSPGTGFNEQFF.

This rearrangement joins TRBV11-2 to TRBJ2-2, with TRBD1 as a possible D gene (5 bases). Looked up from germline, CDR1 is SGHAT and CDR2 is FQNNGV. This CDR3 has 16 residues. V was clipped by 9 bases and J by 2 bases, with 19 bases between them. The CDR3 region is CASGVFLGANTGELFF. The DNA of the CDR3 is TGTGCCAGTGGGGTGTTCCTAGGGGCAAACACCGGGGAGCTGTTTTTT.

The rearrangement uses TRBV4-3 and TRBJ2-1; 11 bases are shared with TRBD2. Germline V gene sequence: CDR1 LGHNA, CDR2 YSLEER. CDR3 size: 19 residues. J was trimmed by 6 bases and V by 1 base; bases with no gene match: 14. CDR3 nucleotides: TGCGCCAGCAGCCAAGTAAGCCTAGCGGGAGGAGCATGGGCCAATGAGCAGTTCTTC. Its translation: CASSQVSLAGGAWANEQFF.

This clonotype was detected a few times. The chain links TRBV20-1 to TRBJ2-3, with no clear D. The CDR3 loop spans 14 amino acids. Germline CDR1 and CDR2: DFQATT and SNEGSKA (reference sequence). V was cut by 1 base and J by 4 bases, with 12 bases left in between. CDR3 coding DNA: TGCAGTGCTAGAGTTCAATTTATCCCAGATACGCAGTATTTT. Its protein product is CSARVQFIPDTQYF.

This clonotype was found a few times. The chain carries TRBV7-9 and TRBJ2-2; unclear D gene. V shed 4 bases and J shed 7 bases, with 16 bases lying between them. The CDR3 runs 15 residues. Germline-derived CDR1 and CDR2 are SEHNR and FQNEAQ (reference sequence). The DNA of the CDR3 is TGTGCCAGCAGCTCCTTTGAGCATTCGAGCGGGGAGCTGTTTTTT. Its translation is CASSSFEHSSGELFF.